This T cell receptor beta chain was captured in a study of control samples from healthy donors and cancer patients. The CDR3 has 17 residues. Germline V lookup: CDR1 MGHRA, CDR2 YSYEKL. Trimming took 2 bases from V and 0 from J; bases not matched to a gene: 6. Clones were read by immunoSEQ multiplex PCR, and TCRdb kept only the in-frame ones, dropping some. The table lists 100,000 to 150,000 clones, 75% to 95% of them singletons, with more than 2% in the top ten. This chain connects TRBV4-1 to TRBJ1-1; 10 positions match TRBD1. This receptor was identified in a man aged 18-30 years in good health. The specimen was blood. The CDR3 spells CASSQTTGGKLNTEAFF. As DNA, the CDR3 is TGCGCCAGCAGCCAAACGACAGGGGGCAAGCTGAACACTGAAGCTTTCTTT.